This T cell receptor beta chain was captured in a study of T cells in Graves' hyperthyroidism and ophthalmopathy. Amplified TCR beta CDR3 regions derived from RNA transcripts. An initial round of RT-PCR targeting the TCR CDR3 relied on the HTBI primer set. From the multiplex PCR reads, TCRdb called clonotypes with MiXCR, one entry per CDR3 protein. The sample consists of about 560,000 distinct CDR3 sequences, about 15% of them appearing once. V was clipped by 10 bases and J by 6 bases; unmatched bases: 11. CDR1 MNHEY and CDR2 SMNVEV come from the germline V gene (reference sequence). The length of the CDR3 is 13 residues.

This clonotype originated in a woman between 40 and 55 years old with Graves' hyperthyroidism. The sequencing input was blood. The chain is built from TRBV27 and TRBJ2-7; TRBD2 aligns across 8 bases. The CDR3 DNA reads TGTGCCACCTTTAGCGGGGCACGGGCCGAGCAGTACTTC. This gives the protein CATFSGARAEQYF.